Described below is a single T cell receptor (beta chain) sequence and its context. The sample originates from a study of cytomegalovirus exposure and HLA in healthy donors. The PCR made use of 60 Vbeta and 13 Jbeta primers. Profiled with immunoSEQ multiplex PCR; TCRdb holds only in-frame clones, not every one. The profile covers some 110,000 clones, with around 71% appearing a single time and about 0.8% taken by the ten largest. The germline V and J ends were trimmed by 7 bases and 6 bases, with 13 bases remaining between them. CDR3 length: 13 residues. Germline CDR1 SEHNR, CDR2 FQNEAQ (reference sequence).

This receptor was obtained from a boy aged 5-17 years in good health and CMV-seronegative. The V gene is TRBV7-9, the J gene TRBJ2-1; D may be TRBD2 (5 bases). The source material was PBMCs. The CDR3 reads CASTGKGGNEQFF. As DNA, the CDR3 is TGTGCCAGCACCGGGAAGGGTGGCAATGAGCAGTTCTTC.